This note documents a single T cell receptor (beta chain) sequence. This clonotype was observed once. Its antigen is unknown. No clone much larger than this one lies a single base away; base qualities are absent. The 39 donors, aged roughly 6 to 90 years, were systemically healthy Caucasian individuals from Russia. Each donor gave about 9.7 milliliters of peripheral blood, drawn into EDTA-treated Vacutainer tubes. Ficoll-Paque density-gradient centrifugation was used to isolate PBMCs, with at least 6 million per sample. Trizol reagent was used to extract total RNA from PBMCs, with at least 5.5 micrograms per sample. For every donor, flow cytometry on a PBMC aliquot measured the percentage of naive CD45RAhigh/CD27high T cells. The record originates from a study of blood T cells in healthy people across ages (dated by TCRdb to 2014 to 2015). As for the study more broadly: Template switching captured roughly one uniquely barcoded TCR beta cDNA molecule per two T cells in model experiments. To avoid experimental bias, donors of different ages were spread randomly across the sequencing lanes. Using the same blood draw, the study looked at two additional independent replicas of 1 million unique cDNA reads for two donors, one aged 18 to 30 and the other aged 80 or older. To track age-related changes in TCR beta repertoire diversity, the study relied on deep sequencing normalized with unique cDNA molecular identifiers. The donors were divided into four age groups: young (average approximately 15 years), middle-aged (approximately 39), aged (under 70) and long-lived (82).

The library was generated by 5' RACE. Sequencing instrument: Illumina HiSeq 2500. A second PCR of about 6 to 11 cycles was performed with a sample-barcoded 5' primer and a J-beta primer mix. A template-switch 5' adaptor carrying 12 random nucleotides introduced a unique molecular identifier onto each TCR beta cDNA molecule. Each sample yielded at least 2.5 million CDR3-containing paired-end reads. First-strand cDNA was synthesized from all RNA with the Mint cDNA synthesis kit, primed by a TRBC-specific oligonucleotide. Following uracil-DNA glycosylase treatment, all cDNA underwent a first 18-cycle PCR with the universal primers M1SS and BC2_uni_R. Regarding the original processing steps: For normalization, 1 million high-quality reads were randomly selected from each sample, with every read carrying a distinct molecular identifier. Reads sharing molecular identifiers were discarded rather than binned into consensus sequences. MiTCR, run with a Q25 quality threshold and the strictest error-elimination algorithm, handled CDR3 identification, clonotype clustering and error correction. A nonparametric unseen species model with Euler transformation was used to estimate a lower bound on total TCR beta diversity. The raw public reads went through TCRdb reprocessing: fastp at Q25, MiXCR clone calling, in-frame beta chains kept. CDR3 protein sequences are deduplicated, and each keeps its most common genes and DNA. The V and J calls here are based on TCRdb, not the publication. The sample table lists roughly 860,000 distinct CDR3 sequences, 62% of them with a count of one. The biggest ten clones account for 28% of the sample.

Overall study outcomes, separate from this receptor: There was a strong correlation between observed TCR beta diversity and the percentage of naive T cells measured by flow cytometry. Because profiling used bulk unsorted PBMCs, naive and antigen-experienced compartments could not be compared conclusively. Observed TCR beta diversity per million T cells fell roughly linearly with age, and a significant reduction was already apparent by age roughly 40. Total diversity estimates from one million sequenced T cells were considered lower bounds and underestimates. Because the CMV infection status of the donors was unknown, age-related changes in expanded clonotypes may potentially have been confounded. Compared with the aged group, the long-lived group had more naive CD4+ T cells, fewer expanded clones and increased TCR diversity, suggesting age selection.

The germline V gene (reference sequence) sets CDR1 to MNHEY and CDR2 to SMNVEV. There are 15 amino acids in the CDR3, from cysteine to phenylalanine inclusive. The CDR3 DNA has 45 bases and is translated from base 1. Sequences were obtained from blood. The V gene is TRBV27 and the J gene is TRBJ2-4; D gene: possibly TRBD2, on 6 matching bases. The J call may not be correct, given that the DNA end is closer to TRBJ2-7. This clonotype originated in a man between 25 and 39 years old in good health. The CDR3 here reads CASSLGGTWVYEQYF. The nucleotide sequence reads TGTGCCAGCAGTTTAGGGGGGACTTGGGTCTACGAGCAGTACTTC.